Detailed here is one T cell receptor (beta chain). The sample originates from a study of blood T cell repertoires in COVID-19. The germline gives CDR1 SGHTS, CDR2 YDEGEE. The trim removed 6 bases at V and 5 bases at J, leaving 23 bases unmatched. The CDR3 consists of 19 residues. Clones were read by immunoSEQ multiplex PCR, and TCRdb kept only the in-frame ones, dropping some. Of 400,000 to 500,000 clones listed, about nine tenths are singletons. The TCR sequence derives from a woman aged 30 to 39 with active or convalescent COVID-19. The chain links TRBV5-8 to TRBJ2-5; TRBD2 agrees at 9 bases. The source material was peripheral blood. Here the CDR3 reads CASKASVGTIAGAWETQYF. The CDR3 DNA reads TGTGCCAGCAAAGCTTCGGTGGGAACAATAGCGGGGGCCTGGGAGACCCAGTACTTC.